Listed below are T cell receptor beta chains from one sample, sequenced in a study of cytomegalovirus exposure and HLA in healthy donors. This table comes from immunoSEQ multiplex PCR, and its TCRdb copy is limited to in-frame clones, with some not included. The sample yields 65,000 or so clones, about 91% seen once. Sequencing was performed on PBMCs. Receptor source: a woman aged 18-29 years in good health and CMV-seronegative. Both conserved end residues are part of each CDR3. D genes are given only for firm matches. Only some rows state a clone size, as once, few, many or a class for expanded clones.

D,V,J,length,size,CDR3,DNA
TRBD1,TRBV11-3,TRBJ1-2,15,-,CASSSSGTGGGGYTF,TGTGCCAGCAGCTCTTCCGGGACAGGGGGCGGTGGCTACACCTTC
-,TRBV5-1,TRBJ2-2,13,-,CASSFVYTGELFF,TGCGCCAGCAGCTTCGTCTACACCGGGGAGCTGTTTTTT
-,TRBV7-2,TRBJ2-7,11,-,CASSLSYEQYF,TGTGCCAGCAGCCTTAGCTACGAGCAGTACTTC
TRBD1,TRBV11-3,TRBJ2-7,15,-,CASSLAGQGTYEQYF,TGTGCCAGCAGCTTAGCGGGACAGGGGACCTACGAGCAGTACTTC
-,TRBV27,TRBJ1-4,15,-,CASSRQGPANEKLFF,TGTGCCAGCAGTCGCCAGGGCCCGGCCAATGAAAAACTGTTTTTT
-,TRBV19,TRBJ2-3,12,-,CASRARGDTQYF,TGTGCCAGTAGGGCCCGCGGGGATACGCAGTATTTT
-,TRBV28,TRBJ2-7,14,-,CASGVPGTTYEQYF,TGTGCCAGCGGGGTACCGGGAACGACCTACGAGCAGTACTTC
-,TRBV7-9,TRBJ1-2,13,-,CASRPRGYHGYTF,TGTGCCAGCAGGCCTAGGGGTTACCATGGCTACACCTTC
-,TRBV5-1,TRBJ2-1,14,once,CASSRGGTYNEQFF,TGCGCCAGCAGTCGGGGAGGTACCTACAATGAGCAGTTCTTC
-,TRBV28,TRBJ1-1,13,-,CASSPGATGMAFF,TGTGCCAGCAGTCCCGGGGCCACAGGGATGGCTTTCTTT
TRBD2,TRBV10-2,TRBJ2-1,15,-,CASSKYGGASNEQFF,TGCGCCAGCAGTAAATACGGGGGGGCCTCTAATGAGCAGTTCTTC
-,TRBV19,TRBJ1-3,17,-,CASSILAAHLSGNTIYF,TGTGCCAGTAGTATACTAGCCGCTCATCTCTCTGGAAACACCATATATTTT
TRBD1,TRBV7-7,TRBJ2-2,16,-,CASSSSGTANTGELFF,TGTGCTAGCAGCTCCTCGGGGACAGCTAACACCGGGGAGCTGTTTTTT
TRBD1,TRBV28,TRBJ1-2,16,-,CASSFYRGRSDYGYTF,TGTGCCAGCAGTTTCTACAGGGGGCGATCTGACTATGGCTACACCTTC
TRBD1,TRBV28,TRBJ2-7,14,-,CASSPTGGPPSWYF,TGTGCCAGCAGCCCCACAGGGGGCCCACCTAGTTGGTACTTC
-,TRBV11-2,TRBJ2-1,14,-,CASSLDRVGNEQFF,TGTGCCAGCAGCTTAGACAGGGTTGGCAATGAGCAGTTCTTC
-,TRBV9,TRBJ1-1,14,-,CASSYGHMNTEAFF,TGTGCCAGCAGCTACGGACACATGAACACTGAAGCTTTCTTT
-,TRBV7-9,TRBJ2-1,15,-,CASSHLGGAVNEQFF,TGTGCCAGCAGCCATTTAGGGGGGGCCGTGAATGAGCAGTTCTTC
-,TRBV5-8,TRBJ2-1,11,-,CASSFPREQFF,TGTGCCAGCAGCTTCCCCCGGGAGCAGTTCTTC
-,TRBV4-3,TRBJ2-3,13,-,CASSQDNTDTQYF,TGCGCCAGCAGCCAAGATAACACAGATACGCAGTATTTT
-,TRBV28,TRBJ1-5,18,-,CASSPRGQLLYSNQPQHF,TGTGCCAGCAGCCCACGAGGACAGCTACTCTATAGCAATCAGCCCCAGCATTTT
TRBD2,TRBV2,TRBJ2-5,14,-,CASGLAEIGETQYF,TGTGCCAGCGGGCTAGCGGAAATCGGGGAGACCCAGTACTTC
-,TRBV4-1,TRBJ2-5,17,-,CASSQEILQPSQETQYF,TGCGCCAGCAGCCAAGAAATACTACAACCCTCCCAAGAGACCCAGTACTTC
TRBD2,TRBV6-5,TRBJ2-7,14,-,CASTNRGGSYEQYF,TGTGCCAGCACGAACCGCGGGGGGTCCTACGAGCAGTACTTC
-,TRBV14,TRBJ1-2,16,-,CASSLYGTPPNYGYTF,TGTGCCAGCAGCCTGTATGGGACACCCCCTAACTATGGCTACACCTTC
TRBD1,TRBV11-2,TRBJ2-7,15,-,CASSWGQGVFYEQYF,TGTGCCAGCAGCTGGGGACAGGGGGTTTTCTACGAGCAGTACTTC
TRBD2,TRBV19,TRBJ2-1,13,-,CASLAGASNEQFF,TGTGCCAGCCTAGCGGGAGCAAGTAATGAGCAGTTCTTC
TRBD1,TRBV15,TRBJ1-6,15,-,CATSSQTGDWSPLHF,TGTGCCACCAGCAGCCAAACAGGGGATTGGTCACCCCTCCACTTT